These 28 T cell receptor beta chains share one sample of origin, sequenced in a study of T cells in Graves' hyperthyroidism and ophthalmopathy. Using RNA transcripts as the source, TCR beta CDR3 regions were amplified. The study used the HTBI primer set for a first-round RT-PCR of the TCR CDR3. TCRdb fed the multiplex PCR reads into MiXCR, producing one record per CDR3 protein. Found here are about 400,000 distinct CDR3 sequences, around 16% of them singletons; the top ten hold roughly 15%. Material for sequencing was blood. Receptors were obtained from a woman between 18 and 29 years old with Graves' hyperthyroidism.

As regards this clonotype: Since a much larger clone is just one base distant, this may be a read error. The chain combines TRBV27 with TRBJ1-1; the D is unclear. The germline V gene encodes CDR1 MNHEY and CDR2 SMNVEV (reference sequence). The CDR3 sequence is 14 residues long. In DNA form, the CDR3 reads TGTGCCGGCAGTTTATCTGGACCCGGGACTGAAGCTTTCTTT. It yields the protein CAGSLSGPGTEAFF.

In its sample, this clonotype was seen once. One junction end does not reproduce the germline sequence, and a read error may be involved. The V and J genes are TRBV28 and TRBJ1-1; D uncertain. CDR1 is MDHEN and CDR2 is SYDVKM in the germline V gene. The CDR3 covers 12 residues. CDR3 region: CAGGKMNTEALF. The CDR3 DNA reads TGTGCCGGAGGTAAAATGAACACTGAAGCTCTCTTT.

This clonotype showed up just once. As the CDR3 is not closed by the conserved phenylalanine or tryptophan, this likely results from a read error. This chain links TRBV4-2 with TRBJ1-1; 7 bases match TRBD1. CDR3 size: 16 residues. CDR1 and CDR2 from the germline V gene are LGHNA and YNFKEQ. The V gene end was trimmed by 4 bases and the J gene end by 0 bases; junction bases not matched to a gene: 8. Written as DNA, the CDR3 is TGTGCCAGCAGCCCCCAATCCGACAGGGTGAACACTGAAGCTTTCCTT. It is translated as CASSPQSDRVNTEAFL.

This clonotype was seen ten or more times. The rearrangement uses TRBV5-1 and TRBJ1-1; 9 bases map to TRBD1. The CDR3 loop spans 13 amino acids. Germline V gives CDR1 SGHRS, CDR2 YFSETQ. After removal of 1 base from V and 8 bases from J, the junction contained 3 bases not matched to a gene. CDR3 DNA sequence: TGCGCCAGCAGCTTGACAGGGGGCTGGGAAGCTTTCTTT. Protein sequence: CASSLTGGWEAFF.

This clonotype was found many times. The genes are TRBV11-1 and TRBJ1-6; no clear D gene. Germline V gives CDR1 SGHAT, CDR2 FQDESV (reference sequence). The CDR3 sequence is 16 residues long. Trimming removed 3 bases at V and 6 bases at J, with 15 bases between. The CDR3 reads CASSFPRGNFNSPLHF. As DNA, the CDR3 is TGTGCCAGCAGCTTCCCAAGAGGGAACTTTAATTCACCCCTCCACTTT.

This clonotype was observed at least ten times. This chain uses TRBV11-3 with TRBJ2-3, with 8 bases lining up with TRBD1. Germline trimming cut 5 bases from V and 2 bases from J; bases unmatched to any gene: 3. This CDR3 has 14 residues. Germline V gene lookup returns CDR1 SGHNT and CDR2 YENEEA. CDR3 DNA: TGTGCCAGCAGCGGGACAGGACTCACAGATACGCAGTATTTT. This gives the protein CASSGTGLTDTQYF.

The table lists this clonotype with many counts. The rearrangement joins TRBV5-1 to TRBJ2-4, with 9 positions matching TRBD1. Germline CDR1 is SGHRS and CDR2 is YFSETQ. V lost 4 bases to trimming and J lost 0 bases; unmatched junction nucleotides: 17. The CDR3 contains 20 residues. The CDR3 loop reads CASSRQMGTGSHVAKNIQYF. The DNA of the CDR3 is TGCGCCAGCAGCCGGCAGATGGGGACAGGGTCCCACGTAGCCAAAAACATTCAGTACTTC.

This clonotype has more than one count but fewer than ten. The chain links TRBV7-2 to TRBJ2-2; 7 bases are a match to TRBD1. The CDR3 is made up of 13 amino acids. Germline V gives CDR1 SGHTA, CDR2 FQGNSA. Losses at the gene ends were 6 bases for V and 7 bases for J; bases not matched to a gene: 5. CDR3 loop: CASRQDRVGELFF. In nucleotides, the CDR3 is TGTGCCAGCAGGCAAGACAGGGTCGGGGAGCTGTTTTTT.

As for this clonotype: One junction end disagrees with the germline gene, perhaps due to a read error. For the CDR3, the DNA is TGTGGGACCAGCGGGTCCGTCTTC. Its translation is CGTSGSVF. The chain recombines TRBV6-1 with TRBJ2-1, with D tentatively TRBD2 (6 bases). The CDR3 is made up of 8 amino acids. CDR1 and CDR2 (germline): MNHNS, SASEGT.

This clonotype was seen only a few times. The CDR3 loop is CASESRGATGELFF. The CDR3 region has the DNA TGTGCCAGTGAGAGCAGGGGGGCCACCGGGGAGCTGTTTTTT. This chain links TRBV11-3 with TRBJ2-2; perhaps TRBD1 as D (7 bases). V shed 9 bases and J shed 4 bases, with 15 bases lying between them. The germline V gene encodes CDR1 SGHNT and CDR2 YENEEA. The CDR3 loop spans 14 amino acids.

This clonotype was detected many times. This chain links TRBV12-3 or TRBV12-4 with TRBJ1-5, with TRBD1 as a possible D gene (5 bases). CDR3 length: 15 residues. The V and J ends lost 6 bases and 4 bases respectively, with 16 bases between them. As DNA, the CDR3 is TGTGCCAGCAGCCCCGGGGGGGTCCGGAATCAGCCCCAGCATTTT. This gives the protein CASSPGGVRNQPQHF.

This clonotype appeared a few times. V gene TRBV12-3 or TRBV12-4 combines with J gene TRBJ1-6; 7 nucleotides align to TRBD1. V shed 4 bases and J 9 bases; nucleotides not matched to a gene: 3. The CDR3 covers 13 residues. CDR3 sequence: CASSYRGSSPLHF. The CDR3 nucleotides are TGTGCCAGCAGTTACAGGGGTTCTTCACCCCTCCACTTT.

This clonotype has a count of ten or more. CDR3 protein: CATSRDYIGTGPYGYTF. The CDR3, as DNA: TGTGCCACCAGCAGAGATTACATCGGGACAGGGCCCTATGGCTACACCTTC. The V and J genes are TRBV15 and TRBJ1-2; 9 bases are a match to TRBD1. V shed 0 bases and J 4 bases; nucleotides not matched to a gene: 9. CDR1 LNHNV and CDR2 YYDKDF come from the germline V gene (reference sequence). This CDR3 is 17 amino acids long.

This chain joins TRBV6-1 and TRBJ2-7; D is perhaps TRBD1 or TRBD2 (5 bases each). Trimming removed 6 bases from V and 2 bases from J, with 14 bases in between. Germline CDR1 and CDR2: MNHNS and SASEGT. This CDR3 spans 14 amino acids. CDR3 in amino acids: CASSHGAGTYEQYF. The CDR3 DNA is TGTGCCAGCAGCCACGGGGCAGGTACCTACGAGCAGTACTTC.

In this sample, this clonotype turned up many times. CDR3 coding DNA: TGTGCCAGCAGTTACGTAGTTGCGACGGGGGGCGACCAGCCCCAGCATTTT. It specifies CASSYVVATGGDQPQHF. The chain combines TRBV6-2 or TRBV6-3 with TRBJ1-5, with a tentative D call TRBD1 (6 bases). V gave up 2 bases and J gave up 7 bases, with 21 bases separating them. The CDR3 consists of 17 residues. Looked up from germline, CDR1 is MNHEY and CDR2 is SVGEGT.

This clonotype was recorded many times. The rearrangement joins TRBV4-2 to TRBJ2-7; 7 nucleotides match TRBD2. This CDR3 has 14 residues. Germline V gene sequence: CDR1 LGHNA, CDR2 YNFKEQ. V lost 1 base and J lost 2; bases outside the gene matches: 2. CDR3 loop: CASSQGGGTYEQYF. Here the CDR3 DNA reads TGTGCCAGCAGCCAAGGGGGAGGGACCTACGAGCAGTACTTC.

This clonotype has just a few counts. The rearrangement joins TRBV11-2 to TRBJ1-5; D perhaps matches TRBD1 (6 bases). The CDR3 runs to 14 residues. From germline, CDR1 is SGHAT and CDR2 FQNNGV. V dropped 4 bases and J dropped 8 bases, with 15 bases sitting between them. The DNA for the CDR3 is TGTGCCAGCAGCTCGACAGGCAATGATAAGCCCCAGCATTTT. It encodes CASSSTGNDKPQHF.

This clonotype was observed a handful of times. The V and J genes are TRBV7-3 and TRBJ1-5; D not certain. V lost 5 bases and J 0 bases, leaving 14 bases between the germline ends. CDR1 and CDR2 (germline): SGHTA, FQGTGA. CDR3 length equals 16 residues. Written as DNA, the CDR3 is TGTGCCAGCAGCCCCCTTGGGCACTATAGCAATCAGCCCCAGCATTTT. This gives the protein CASSPLGHYSNQPQHF.

V gene TRBV6-1 combines with J gene TRBJ1-1; 7 nucleotides align to TRBD1. The length of the CDR3 is 14 residues. Trimming cost V 6 bases and J 7 bases; bases outside gene matches: 11. Germline V gene sequence: CDR1 MNHNS, CDR2 SASEGT. The CDR3: CASRARGGDSEAFF. As DNA, the CDR3 is TGTGCCAGCAGAGCGAGGGGAGGGGACAGTGAAGCTTTCTTT.

The chain uses TRBV19 and TRBJ1-1; D gene unclear. Trimming removed 6 bases at V and 6 bases at J, with 11 bases between. Germline loops: CDR1 LNHDA, CDR2 SQIVND (reference sequence). The CDR3 sequence is 12 residues long. The CDR3 nucleotides read TGTGCCAGTAGGGCGGGTGGTGCTGAAGCTTTCTTT. Translation gives CASRAGGAEAFF.

This sequence joins TRBV20-1 and TRBJ2-1; 7 bases match TRBD1. Unmatched junction bases numbered 11, after V lost 6 bases and J lost 9 bases. Germline loops: CDR1 DFQATT, CDR2 SNEGSKA (reference sequence). The CDR3 loop spans 13 amino acids. The CDR3 here is CSALTLQGSEQFF. CDR3 nucleotide sequence: TGCAGTGCATTGACTCTACAGGGGAGTGAGCAGTTCTTC.

This clonotype was observed at least ten times. The chain joins TRBV20-1 to TRBJ1-1; D gene uncertain. The CDR3 runs to 13 residues. Germline V gene data show CDR1 as DFQATT and CDR2 as SNEGSKA (reference sequence). Trimming stripped 6 bases from V and 1 base from J, with 12 bases between. CDR3 DNA sequence: TGCAGTGCCCCCTCAGAGAAGAACACTGAAGCTTTCTTT. Translated, it gives CSAPSEKNTEAFF.

The J gene is TRBJ1-1, the V gene TRBV6-2 or TRBV6-3; 10 nucleotides align to TRBD1. This CDR3 spans 16 amino acids. CDR1 and CDR2 from the germline V gene are MNHEY and SVGEGT. Trimming cost V 7 bases and J 5 bases; bases outside gene matches: 13. CDR3 in amino acids: CASTSSPGQGRTEAFF. In DNA form, the CDR3 reads TGTGCCAGCACCTCCAGCCCGGGACAGGGGCGGACTGAAGCTTTCTTT.

This clonotype was counted a few times. The chain employs TRBV7-9 and TRBJ2-1, with TRBD1 as a possible D gene (6 bases). Germline CDR1 and CDR2: SEHNR and FQNEAQ (reference sequence). Trimming removed 6 bases from V and 4 bases from J, with 16 bases in between. The CDR3 contains 15 residues. CDR3 sequence (DNA): TGTGCCAGCAGTCCTTCGGCCAGGGGTTACAATGAGCAGTTCTTC. Translation: CASSPSARGYNEQFF.

This clonotype was detected many times. This chain links TRBV15 with TRBJ2-1; D call uncertain. Germline lookup yields CDR1 LNHNV and CDR2 YYDKDF (reference sequence). The CDR3 has 14 amino acids. The V and J ends lost 6 bases and 6 bases respectively, with 15 bases between them. The DNA for the CDR3 is TGTGCCACCAGGGTCCCGCTACCAAGCAATGAGCAGTTCTTC. It is translated as CATRVPLPSNEQFF.

V gene TRBV28 combines with J gene TRBJ1-4; D remains ambiguous. Trimming shortened V by 4 bases and J by 0 bases, and 12 bases separated the two germline ends. This CDR3 has 16 residues. Germline loops: CDR1 MDHEN, CDR2 SYDVKM. The CDR3 spells CASSSPDGTTNEKLFF. The CDR3 coding sequence is TGTGCCAGCAGTTCCCCGGACGGCACAACTAATGAAAAACTGTTTTTT.

The V call is TRBV6-2 or TRBV6-3, the J call TRBJ1-2; TRBD1 matches at 8 bases. The CDR3 covers 13 residues. The J segment lost 8 bases and the V segment lost 6 bases, leaving 8 bases of the junction unmatched. Looked up from germline, CDR1 is MNHEY and CDR2 is SVGEGT. The CDR3 DNA sequence: TGTGCCAGCAGCCCTGACAGGGGATTGGGCTACACCTTC. Translating it yields CASSPDRGLGYTF.

This clonotype appeared many times. This chain uses TRBV3-1 with TRBJ1-2; D is unclear. Trimming pared 1 base from V and 6 bases from J, leaving 15 bases between. Germline V lookup: CDR1 LGHDT, CDR2 YNNKEL (reference sequence). CDR3 length equals 15 residues. CDR3 coding DNA: TGTGCCAGCAGCCAAGTTATGAGCAGCACCCATGGCTACACCTTC. Its protein is CASSQVMSSTHGYTF.